These 26 T cell receptor beta chains were sequenced from one sample in a study of shared clonotypes between healthy human individuals. Generated by immunoSEQ multiplex PCR, the TCRdb table keeps only in-frame clones and is missing some. Among some 2 million clones, 85% to 95% were seen once, and the ten largest hold roughly 0.13%. Input material: naive CD4+ T cells sorted from blood. Subset here: CD45RA+ positively selected. The receptor set was obtained from a man between 18 and 29 years old in good health.

The chain employs TRBV25-1 and TRBJ2-2; D is possibly TRBD1 (5 bases). V was shortened by 8 bases and J by 5 bases, with 15 bases between the two germline ends. Germline CDR1 is MGHDK and CDR2 is SYGVNS. This CDR3 contains 14 residues. The CDR3 bases are TGTGCCAGCGCGAAGGGGTGGCAGACCGGGGAGCTGTTTTTT. It encodes CASAKGWQTGELFF.

V usage is TRBV4-3 and J usage is TRBJ2-1; 13 nucleotides align to TRBD2. The CDR3 contains 17 residues. Germline values: CDR1 LGHNA, CDR2 YSLEER. The ends lost 3 bases at V and 7 bases at J; junction bases unmatched: 9. CDR3 loop: CASSQYRTSGSWNEQFF. The CDR3 DNA is TGCGCCAGCAGCCAGTATCGGACTAGCGGGAGTTGGAATGAGCAGTTCTTC.

The chain recombines TRBV6-1 with TRBJ1-1, with a tentative D call TRBD1 (6 bases). The CDR3 is made up of 14 amino acids. V dropped 10 bases and J dropped 4 bases, with 19 bases sitting between them. Per germline, CDR1 MNHNS and CDR2 SASEGT. This chain's CDR3 is CATWSRGLSTEAFF. The DNA for the CDR3 is TGTGCCACCTGGAGCAGGGGTCTCAGCACTGAAGCTTTCTTT.

This clone has only one observation. V is TRBV4-1 and J is TRBJ1-1; D call uncertain. V lost 1 base to trimming and J lost 0 bases, with 15 bases between them. The germline V gene has CDR1 MGHRA and CDR2 YSYEKL. This CDR3 region has 17 residues. The CDR3 protein is CASSQGHSGNVNTEAFF. In DNA, the CDR3 is TGCGCCAGCAGCCAAGGACACTCGGGGAATGTGAACACTGAAGCTTTCTTT.

The chain recombines TRBV18 with TRBJ1-2; TRBD1 might be the D (5 bases). V lost 1 base and J lost 4, with 16 bases in between. The CDR3 is made up of 16 amino acids. Germline loops: CDR1 KGHSH, CDR2 LQKENI. The CDR3 DNA follows: TGTGCCAGCTCACCACTCCCGGGACCCAAGCCCTATGGCTACACCTTC. It codes for CASSPLPGPKPYGYTF.

The rearrangement joins TRBV7-2 to TRBJ1-3, with TRBD1 identical over 11 bases. With V trimmed by 1 base and J by 8 bases, 1 base remained unmatched. Germline CDR1 and CDR2: SGHTA and FQGNSA. The length of the CDR3 is 14 residues. In DNA form, the CDR3 reads TGTGCCAGCAGCTTAGGGACAGGGGGCTACACCATATATTTT. Translated: CASSLGTGGYTIYF.

This chain links TRBV6-7 with TRBJ2-7; TRBD1 matches at 8 bases. TRBV6-7 is sorted into the ORF group, with uncertain function. The CDR3 covers 20 residues. V was pared by 2 bases and J by 5 bases, with 23 bases of the junction left unmatched. The CDR3 nucleotides read TGTGCCAGCAGTTACATCGCGACAGGGGAAGCGTCCCGTCTAGGGGACGAGCAGTACTTC. It specifies CASSYIATGEASRLGDEQYF.

The genes are TRBV7-2 and TRBJ2-5; TRBD2 agrees at 7 bases. CDR3 length: 14 amino acids. Trimming took 5 bases from V and 4 from J; bases not matched to a gene: 7. Germline CDR1 and CDR2: SGHTA and FQGNSA. CDR3 in DNA: TGTGCCAGCAGCCCTAGCGGAGGGGTAGAGACCCAGTACTTC. Protein sequence: CASSPSGGVETQYF.

The chain's CDR3 is CASSEKGTLAQYF. The CDR3 bases are TGTGCCAGCAGTGAAAAAGGGACCTTGGCCCAGTACTTC. The gene calls are TRBV6-1 and TRBJ2-5; either TRBD1 or TRBD2 may supply D (5 bases each). Germline V gene data show CDR1 as MNHNS and CDR2 as SASEGT. The germline V and J ends were trimmed by 2 bases and 9 bases, with 13 bases remaining between them. The CDR3 is 13 residues long.

This clone was counted a single time. The rearrangement joins TRBV27 to TRBJ1-5; weak D call: TRBD1 (6 bases). Per the germline V gene, CDR1 is MNHEY and CDR2 is SMNVEV (reference sequence). V lost 3 bases and J 2 bases, leaving 14 bases between the germline ends. This CDR3 is built from 16 residues. CDR3 in DNA: TGTGCCAGCAGTTTCTACAATGGACAGCGCAATCAGCCCCAGCATTTT. It is translated as CASSFYNGQRNQPQHF.

Comment on this clone: This may come from a read error, since a much larger clone is one base off. This sample includes further DNA sequences coding for the same CDR3. The CDR3 reads CASSLGSSYEQYF. CDR3 nucleotides: TGTGCCAGCAGTTTGGGCAGCTCCTACGAGCAGTACTTC. The chain joins TRBV28 to TRBJ2-7, with no clear D. Deletions cut 3 bases from V and 0 bases from J, with 6 bases between. CDR1 and CDR2 from the germline V gene are MDHEN and SYDVKM. CDR3 size: 13 residues.

With regard to this clone: One junction end does not reproduce the germline sequence, and a read error may be involved. The chain couples TRBV6-5 to TRBJ2-7; D gene unclear. This CDR3 contains 9 residues. In germline, CDR1 is MNHEY, CDR2 SVGAGI. The CDR3 region has the DNA TGTGCCAGCAGTTACCCGTCGCGTTTC. It encodes CASSYPSRF.

The V gene is TRBV5-6, the J gene TRBJ1-3, with TRBD1 as a possible D gene (6 bases). CDR3 length equals 16 residues. V was cut by 5 bases and J by 4 bases, with 19 bases left in between. Per the germline V gene, CDR1 is SGHDT and CDR2 is YYEEEE. The CDR3 sequence is CASSPTRGAKGNTIYF. DNA of the CDR3: TGTGCCAGCAGTCCTACCCGGGGGGCAAAAGGAAACACCATATATTTT.

CDR3 residues: CASSSWGGGTDTQYF. The CDR3 DNA is TGTGCCAGCTCCTCATGGGGGGGAGGCACAGATACGCAGTATTTT. This chain uses TRBV18 with TRBJ2-3; TRBD2 matches 7 bases. Germline V CDR1 and CDR2: KGHSH, LQKENI. The CDR3 spans 15 residues. The J segment lost 1 base and the V segment lost 6 bases, leaving 7 bases of the junction unmatched.

This chain uses TRBV11-2 with TRBJ1-4; weak D call: TRBD1 (6 bases). The V gene's germline CDR1 is SGHAT and CDR2 FQNNGV. The CDR3 consists of 13 residues. Trimming took off 5 bases at V and 8 bases at J, with 12 bases between the two ends. This CDR3 is CASSPGQLEKLFF. The CDR3 bases are TGTGCCAGCAGCCCTGGACAGCTAGAAAAACTGTTTTTT.

This clone is a singleton in its sample. The gene calls are TRBV27 and TRBJ2-3, with unresolved D. Germline loops: CDR1 MNHEY, CDR2 SMNVEV (reference sequence). Trimming removed 3 bases at V and 0 bases at J, with 7 bases between. The CDR3 spans 14 residues. CDR3 sequence reads: CASSFIQSTDTQYF. DNA for the CDR3: TGTGCCAGCAGTTTTATACAGAGCACAGATACGCAGTATTTT.

The chain couples TRBV10-3 to TRBJ2-1; 9 bases are shared with TRBD2. In germline, CDR1 is ENHRY, CDR2 SYGVKD. The trim removed 1 base at V and 8 bases at J, leaving 6 bases unmatched. The CDR3 has 15 amino acids. CDR3 in amino acids: CAISEFAGGHHEQFF. As DNA, the CDR3 is TGTGCCATCAGTGAGTTTGCGGGGGGGCACCATGAGCAGTTCTTC.

Comments on this clone: The sample has other DNA sequences that encode this CDR3 too. This chain links TRBV5-1 with TRBJ2-7, with 7 positions matching TRBD1. This CDR3 is built from 14 residues. The V gene end was trimmed by 0 bases and the J gene end by 3 bases; junction bases not matched to a gene: 3. Germline CDR1 SGHRS, CDR2 YFSETQ. The DNA for the CDR3 is TGCGCCAGCAGCTTGGCGGGACAGAGCTACGAGCAGTACTTC. Translation gives CASSLAGQSYEQYF.

The CDR3 loop reads CASRPGLAGTYEQYF. The CDR3 bases are TGTGCCAGCAGGCCTGGCCTAGCGGGGACCTACGAGCAGTACTTC. The rearrangement joins TRBV7-9 to TRBJ2-7; 9 bases align to TRBD2. Germline trimming cut 6 bases from V and 2 bases from J; bases unmatched to any gene: 8. The CDR3 is 15 amino acids. Germline V CDR1 and CDR2: SEHNR, FQNEAQ (reference sequence).

This clone was detected only once. This chain connects TRBV18 to TRBJ2-7; the D is unclear. The CDR3 sequence is 16 residues long. The V gene lost 0 bases and the J gene lost 4 bases, with 16 bases spanning the gap. Germline CDR1 reads KGHSH; CDR2 reads LQKENI. The CDR3 coding sequence is TGTGCCAGCTCACCACCGGGCTGGACGAAGGATTACGAGCAGTACTTC. This encodes CASSPPGWTKDYEQYF.

The chain carries TRBV19 and TRBJ2-2; weak D call: TRBD1 (6 bases). The CDR3 totals 15 residues. Trimming cost V 9 bases and J 2 bases, with 16 bases left between them. The germline gives CDR1 LNHDA, CDR2 SQIVND (reference sequence). CDR3 amino acids: CASATSGTNTGELFF. Here the CDR3 DNA reads TGTGCCAGCGCGACCTCCGGGACAAACACCGGGGAGCTGTTTTTT. Full variable domain (rest looked up from reference TRBV19 and TRBJ2-2): DGGITQSPKYLFRKEGQNVTLSCEQNLNHDAMYWYRQDPGQGLRLIYYSQIVNDFQKGDIAEGYSVSREKKESFPLTVTSAQKNPTAFYLCASATSGTNTGELFFGEGSRLTVL.

The rearrangement joins TRBV2 to TRBJ1-2; 12 bases map to TRBD1. Germline V CDR1 and CDR2: SNHLY, FYNNEI. The CDR3 consists of 15 residues. The V and J ends lost 7 bases and 8 bases, in that order; junction bases with no gene match: 11. Here the CDR3 reads CASTRLGTGGDGYTF. Written as DNA, the CDR3 is TGTGCCAGCACTCGCCTGGGGACAGGGGGCGACGGCTACACCTTC.

The chain recombines TRBV7-8 with TRBJ2-1, with 9 bases aligning to TRBD2. The germline gives CDR1 SGHVS, CDR2 FQNEAQ. This CDR3 is 15 amino acids long. After removal of 5 bases from V and 4 bases from J, the junction contained 6 bases not matched to a gene. CDR3 loop: CASSLSGGEYNEQFF. DNA of the CDR3: TGTGCCAGCAGCCTTAGCGGGGGCGAGTACAATGAGCAGTTCTTC.

The chain couples TRBV10-1 to TRBJ2-1; 8 nucleotides match TRBD2. The length of the CDR3 is 14 residues. Per germline, CDR1 WNHNN and CDR2 SYGVQD (reference sequence). The V segment lost 5 bases and the J segment 6 bases; nucleotides outside the gene matches: 6. The chain's CDR3 is CASSFQRGTNEQFF. Here the CDR3 DNA reads TGCGCCAGCAGTTTCCAGCGGGGGACCAATGAGCAGTTCTTC.

The chain is built from TRBV28 and TRBJ1-5, with 7 bases that match TRBD1. Unmatched junction bases numbered 9, after V lost 5 bases and J lost 2 bases. This CDR3 is built from 16 residues. The germline gives CDR1 MDHEN, CDR2 SYDVKM. The CDR3 bases are TGTGCCAGCAGTCCGCTGACAGGGTCAGGCAATCAGCCCCAGCATTTT. Protein: CASSPLTGSGNQPQHF.

This sequence joins TRBV5-5 and TRBJ2-7; 11 bases are a match to TRBD2. CDR3 size: 17 residues. Germline V gene lookup returns CDR1 SGHKS and CDR2 YYEKEE (reference sequence). Trimming cost V 0 bases and J 4 bases; bases outside gene matches: 9. The CDR3 DNA reads TGTGCCAGCAGCTTGGCGACTAGCGGGACCCCTATTTACGAGCAGTACTTC. Protein: CASSLATSGTPIYEQYF.